The T cell receptor (beta chain) described here comes from a study of T cell responses to AZD1222 COVID-19 vaccine. Study results and caveats: Females made up more of the donors, who were largely white British, and clonal diversity may have come out too low.

In regard to this clone: Its antigen is not known.

Germline assignment: CDR1 SGDLS and CDR2 YYNGEE. The CDR3 totals 16 residues. After removal of 3 bases from V and 4 bases from J, the junction contained 6 bases not matched to a gene. Data came from immunoSEQ multiplex PCR; TCRdb stores just in-frame clones and leaves some out. The table records some 120,000 clones, roughly 87% of them present only once. This sequence joins TRBV9 and TRBJ2-2; the match to TRBD1 covers 10 bases. This TCR came from an adult in good health. This material consisted of peripheral blood, taken on day 0 of MenACWY control vaccination. CDR3 nucleotides: TGTGCCAGCAGCGACCCGGGACAGGGGCGCACCGGGGAGCTGTTTTTT. It specifies CASSDPGQGRTGELFF.